This TCR beta chain derives from a study of spatial heterogeneity in lung cancer. Study as a whole: In raw reads, more than 9.5 appearances on average were recorded for each unique TCR and UMI combination.

TCR cDNA molecules were tagged individually, and each one carried a unique molecular identifier. A single record per CDR3 protein comes from TCRdb applying MiXCR to the 5' RACE reads. Of 2,500 to 3,500 distinct CDR3 sequences in the sample, around 7% were seen once. This clonotype occurred many times. Indicated time point: sample taken at primary tumor resection. Whole RNA was taken from tumor, nontumor lung or frozen PBMC; it was then sequenced unsorted. V lost 4 bases, J lost 5 bases, and 3 bases lay in between. This CDR3 region has 11 residues. Germline V CDR1 and CDR2: MDHEN, SYDVKM. Specimen: normal lung tissue next to the tumor, collected at surgery. The chain recombines TRBV28 with TRBJ2-4; unclear D gene. The clonotype comes from a male donor with early-stage non-small cell lung cancer. Written as DNA, the CDR3 is TGTGCCAGCAGTTCTCAAAACATTCAGTACTTC. This gives the protein CASSSQNIQYF. The full variable domain, with the rest looked up from reference TRBV28 and TRBJ2-4, is DVKVTQSSRYLVKRTGEKVFLECVQDMDHENMFWYRQDPGLGLRLIYFSYDVKMKEKGDIPEGYSVSREKKERFSLILESASTNQTSMYLCASSSQNIQYFGAGTRLSVL.